Listed below are T cell receptor beta chains from one sample, sequenced in a study of identical twins. Via MiXCR, TCRdb re-called the 5' RACE reads, giving one row per CDR3 protein. This sample has some 1,600,000 distinct CDR3 sequences; more than 30% occur once, and the top ten carry 0.25% to 0.3%. The sample comprised cord blood. Receptors were obtained from a newborn girl in good health. Both conserved end residues are part of each CDR3. D genes are given only for firm matches. The size field is filled for only some rows; it gives once, few, many or a size class.

>TRBD2|TRBJ2-1|TRBV3-1|few
CASSQVIGGFSFF
TGTGCCAGCAGCCAAGTCATCGGGGGGTTCTCGTTCTTC
>.|TRBJ2-1|TRBV11-2|few
CASSSLRGDYNEQFF
TGTGCCAGCAGCTCCCTGAGGGGGGACTACAATGAGCAGTTCTTC
>.|TRBJ2-1|TRBV11-2|few
CASSLPQKGSQAGHIASYNEQFF
TGTGCCAGCAGCTTACCCCAGAAGGGATCACAAGCGGGCCATATAGCCTCCTACAATGAGCAGTTCTTC
>TRBD2|TRBJ2-3|TRBV5-1|.
CASSPLAGADGDTQYF
TGCGCCAGCAGCCCGCTAGCGGGAGCCGATGGAGATACGCAGTATTTT
>.|TRBJ1-1|TRBV18|few
CASSPLFGGDTEAFF
TGTGCCAGCTCACCACTCTTTGGGGGAGACACTGAAGCTTTCTTT
>.|TRBJ2-1|TRBV20-1|few
CRRGLATYNEQFF
TGCAGGCGGGGGCTAGCGACCTACAATGAGCAGTTCTTC
>.|TRBJ2-7|TRBV3-1|.
CAGSQVGSYEQYF
TGTGCCGGCAGCCAAGTGGGCTCCTACGAGCAGTACTTC
>.|TRBJ2-7|TRBV6-6|many
CASAGALSFYEQYF
TGTGCCAGCGCAGGGGCCCTAAGTTTCTACGAGCAGTACTTC
>TRBD1|TRBJ1-1|TRBV3-1|few
CASSQVRRGLTEAFF
TGTGCCAGCAGCCAAGTCCGCAGGGGGCTTACTGAAGCTTTCTTT
>TRBD2|TRBJ2-3|TRBV4-1|few
CASTRTSGPSTDTQYF
TGCGCCAGCACGAGGACTAGCGGGCCTAGCACAGATACGCAGTATTTT
>TRBD2|TRBJ2-3|TRBV6-2/TRBV6-3|few
CASSYPTSGGRPSTDTQYF
TGTGCCAGCAGTTACCCCACTAGCGGGGGGCGCCCCAGCACAGATACGCAGTATTTT
>.|TRBJ2-7|TRBV7-9|.
CASSLAWLDKAYEQYF
TGTGCCAGCAGCTTAGCGTGGCTGGACAAAGCCTACGAGCAGTACTTC
>.|TRBJ1-2|TRBV21-1|.
CASSKTGPRKGYTF
TGTGCCAGCAGCAAGACAGGGCCTCGTAAAGGCTACACCTTC
>TRBD2|TRBJ2-1|TRBV20-1|few
CSASRLRLAGHSYNEQFF
TGCAGTGCCAGCAGACTACGACTAGCGGGACACTCCTACAATGAGCAGTTCTTC
>TRBD1|TRBJ2-3|TRBV30|.
CAWSVGRGKDTQYF
TGTGCCTGGAGTGTTGGCAGGGGGAAAGATACGCAGTATTTT
>.|TRBJ1-2|TRBV7-6|.
CASSLRQDYGYTF
TGTGCCAGCAGCTTACGACAGGACTATGGCTACACCTTC
>TRBD1|TRBJ1-5|TRBV19|.
CASSIDSRQGNFNQPQHF
TGTGCCAGTAGTATAGATAGCCGACAGGGGAACTTCAATCAGCCCCAGCATTTT
>TRBD2|TRBJ2-7|TRBV20-1|few
CSATASGRGEQYF
TGCAGTGCTACGGCTAGCGGGAGGGGCGAGCAGTACTTC
>.|TRBJ2-1|TRBV6-2/TRBV6-3|.
CASSYSRGGTLSYEQFF
TGTGCCAGCAGTTACTCGAGAGGCGGGACACTAAGCTACGAGCAGTTCTTC
>.|TRBJ2-5|TRBV29-1|many
CSVELRLGETQYF
TGCAGCGTTGAGTTAAGGCTGGGAGAGACCCAGTACTTC
>.|TRBJ2-7|TRBV5-1|.
CASSLGLIPTYEQYF
TGCGCCAGCAGCTTGGGCCTTATACCAACCTACGAGCAGTACTTC
>.|TRBJ2-1|TRBV4-2|many
CASSRGRNEQFF
TGTGCCAGCAGCCGAGGCCGGAATGAGCAGTTCTTC
>TRBD1|TRBJ1-2|TRBV12-3/TRBV12-4|few
CASSPSDRAVHGYTF
TGTGCCAGCAGTCCCTCGGACAGGGCGGTACATGGCTACACCTTC
>.|TRBJ2-5|TRBV6-2/TRBV6-3|few
CASSYSMWDLGETQYF
TGTGCCAGCAGTTACTCGATGTGGGACCTCGGGGAGACCCAGTACTTC
>.|TRBJ1-1|TRBV2|.
CASTEEKDTEAFF
TGTGCCAGCACCGAAGAAAAGGACACTGAAGCTTTCTTT
>TRBD2|TRBJ2-1|TRBV5-1|few
CASSFGGTSGDNEQFF
TGCGCCAGCAGCTTTGGCGGGACTAGCGGAGACAATGAGCAGTTCTTC